Sequencing of this T cell receptor beta chain was carried out in a study of blood T cell repertoires in COVID-19. Looking at the study overall: COVID-19 samples, acute and convalescent, were from the United States, Italy and Spain.

The germline CDR1 and CDR2 sequences are MGHDK and SYGVNS. Trimming removed 3 bases from V and 2 bases from J; junction bases left unmatched: 1. The CDR3 contains 15 residues. The authors' processing: Estimated nucleated cell counts came from reference gene primer amplification. This table comes from immunoSEQ multiplex PCR, and its TCRdb copy is limited to in-frame clones, with some not included. V and J calls and clone size are copied from that table; D and trimming were computed from the DNA. In the table there are 150,000 to 200,000 clones, around 83% of which are singletons. V usage is TRBV25-1 and J usage is TRBJ1-5, with 10 nucleotides matching TRBD1. The TCR was taken from a woman between 40 and 55 years old with acute or convalescent COVID-19. Sample: peripheral blood. CDR3 amino acids: CASSDGTGGNQPQHF. Written as DNA, the CDR3 is TGTGCCAGCAGTGATGGGACAGGGGGCAATCAGCCCCAGCATTTT.